Included here is one T cell receptor (beta chain) sequence, with context. The assay was immunoSEQ multiplex PCR, and TCRdb's table has in-frame clones only and misses some. The sample has around 170,000 clones; around three quarters are singletons. The entry originates in a study of blood T cell repertoires in COVID-19. Study context: Italy, Spain and the United States were the sources of the convalescent and acute COVID-19 samples.

Germline V gene data show CDR1 as SQVTM and CDR2 as ANQGSEA. Trimming stripped 6 bases from V and 0 bases from J, with 8 bases between. The CDR3 is 12 residues long. This TCR came from a man between 70 and 80 years old with active or convalescent COVID-19. The chain links TRBV29-1 to TRBJ2-5; a weak D match, TRBD1 (6 bases). Sequenced material: peripheral blood. CDR3 sequence: CSVDSNQETQYF. CDR3 DNA: TGCAGCGTGGACAGCAACCAAGAGACCCAGTACTTC.